A single T cell receptor beta chain is shown here with its context. Germline CDR1 is LNHDA and CDR2 is SQIVND (reference sequence). Trimming stripped 6 bases from V and 5 bases from J, with 25 bases between. This CDR3 is 17 amino acids long. The authors' processing: Reference gene primers were amplified, and this amplification served to estimate nucleated cell counts. Clones were read by immunoSEQ multiplex PCR, and TCRdb kept only the in-frame ones, dropping some. The D gene and trimming were derived from the DNA, and the V and J assignments and clone size from that table. The data hold about 130,000 clones, with around 80% observed a single time. The data are from a study of blood T cell repertoires in COVID-19. Study summary: COVID-19 samples from acute and convalescent phases originated in the United States, Italy and Spain. Sample material is recorded as cDNA or gDNA derived from T cells, B-cell-depleted T cells, or PBMCs.

Sequenced sample: peripheral blood. This receptor was obtained from a man between 65 and 85 years old with acute or convalescent COVID-19. V usage is TRBV19 and J usage is TRBJ1-2; TRBD1 is a possible D gene (6 bases). The CDR3 is CASRPLSSTTGAYGYTF. CDR3 in DNA: TGTGCCAGTAGACCCCTCTCCTCGACGACAGGCGCTTATGGCTACACCTTC.